The 13 T cell receptor beta chains below come from one sample, sequenced in a study of T cells in Graves' hyperthyroidism and ophthalmopathy (dated by TCRdb to between 2017 and 2020). Library generation was performed with multiplex PCR. Sequenced using an Illumina HiSeq 2000. Amplification of TCR beta CDR3 regions was carried out from RNA transcripts. The first round of RT-PCR for the TCR CDR3 was performed with the HTBI primer set and the Qiagen OneStep RT-PCR kit. TCRdb reanalyzed the raw reads on its own, using fastp at Q25 for trimming and MiXCR for clone calling, and kept in-frame beta chains. Each record represents a unique CDR3 protein, reported with the most common genes and DNA among its rows. The sample table shows some 740,000 distinct CDR3 sequences, and 14% are seen once. The top ten clonotypes cover 9.5% to 13% of the sample. Sequencing was performed on blood. Receptors were obtained from a woman under 30 with Graves' hyperthyroidism.

This clonotype has just a few counts. The chain is built from TRBV6-1 and TRBJ2-2; D is perhaps TRBD1 or TRBD2 (6 bases each). Germline values: CDR1 MNHNS, CDR2 SASEGT. The germline V and J ends were trimmed by 6 bases and 4 bases, with 33 bases remaining between them. This CDR3 spans 21 amino acids. The CDR3 spells CASRAYRTEIKRARGTGELFF. The CDR3 DNA reads as TGTGCCAGCAGGGCATACCGGACAGAGATAAAGCGGGCCCGGGGCACCGGGGAGCTGTTTTTT.

This chain links TRBV6-1 with TRBJ2-1; D may be TRBD2 (5 bases). The germline V gene encodes CDR1 MNHNS and CDR2 SASEGT. V was pared by 5 bases and J by 7 bases, with 27 bases between. The CDR3 extends over 18 amino acids. The CDR3 DNA sequence: TGTGCCAGCAGTTCCCCCTCCCGTACTAGATGGAAGGGTAATGAGCAGTTCTTC. Its translation is CASSSPSRTRWKGNEQFF.

The chain employs TRBV19 and TRBJ2-3; D call uncertain. The CDR3 is 15 residues long. Trimming removed 1 base at V and 3 bases at J, with 11 bases between. Germline-derived CDR1 and CDR2 are LNHDA and SQIVND (reference sequence). The CDR3 is CASSIGVAATDTQYF. The CDR3 nucleotides read TGTGCCAGTAGTATAGGTGTAGCAGCTACAGATACGCAGTATTTT.

A remark on this clonotype: This may be a read error: a much more frequent sequence differs by one nucleotide. The chain is built from TRBV20-1 and TRBJ2-1; 10 nucleotides line up with TRBD2. CDR1 and CDR2 (germline): DFQATT, SNEGSKA (reference sequence). The CDR3 runs 15 residues. V lost 5 bases to trimming and J lost 3 bases; unmatched junction nucleotides: 7. The DNA for the CDR3 is TGCAGTGCTCGCCTAGCGGGGGACATCTACAATGAGCAGTTCTTC. It codes for CSARLAGDIYNEQFF.

This clonotype was counted at least ten times. The chain combines TRBV13 with TRBJ1-5; tentatively, D is TRBD1 (5 bases). Germline CDR1 reads PRHDT; CDR2 reads FYEKMQ (reference sequence). V was shortened by 0 bases and J by 2 bases, with 11 bases between the two germline ends. This CDR3 is built from 16 residues. The DNA for the CDR3 is TGTGCCAGCAGCTTAGGAGGGGTTACGGGCAATCAGCCCCAGCATTTT. Its protein product is CASSLGGVTGNQPQHF.

This clonotype was counted ten times or more. The V call is TRBV24-1, the J call TRBJ2-7; 7 bases map to TRBD2. Germline V CDR1 and CDR2: KGHDR, SFDVKD. Losses at the gene ends were 4 bases for V and 3 bases for J; bases not matched to a gene: 8. The CDR3 has 15 residues. The CDR3 spells CATSEGGKGLYEQYF. In DNA form, the CDR3 reads TGTGCCACCAGTGAGGGGGGGAAGGGCCTCTACGAGCAGTACTTC.

The table lists this clonotype with many counts. CDR3 protein: CALLDRGGNEQFF. DNA of the CDR3: TGTGCCCTCTTGGACAGGGGAGGAAATGAGCAGTTCTTC. The rearrangement uses TRBV30 and TRBJ2-1; 9 bases line up with TRBD1. CDR1 is GTSNPN and CDR2 is SVGIG in the germline V gene (reference sequence). The ends lost 8 bases at V and 7 bases at J; junction bases unmatched: 9. The CDR3 is 13 amino acids.

The chain combines TRBV2 with TRBJ2-7; D perhaps matches TRBD1 (6 bases). Per germline, CDR1 SNHLY and CDR2 FYNNEI. The CDR3 is 13 amino acids. The V end lost 10 bases, the J end lost 1 base, and 14 bases lay between the germline ends. CDR3 amino acids: CATKRDTSYEQYF. CDR3 DNA sequence: TGTGCCACCAAACGGGACACTTCCTACGAGCAGTACTTC. The variable domain in full, completed from reference TRBV2 and TRBJ2-7, reads EPEVTQTPSHQVTQMGQEVILRCVPISNHLYFYWYRQILGQKVEFLVSFYNNEISEKSEIFDDQFSVERPDGSNFTLKIRSTKLEDSAMYFCATKRDTSYEQYFGPGTRLTVT.

This clonotype was counted only a few times. V gene TRBV6-2 or TRBV6-3 combines with J gene TRBJ2-3; TRBD1 might be the D (6 bases). Germline assignment: CDR1 MNHEY and CDR2 SVGEGT. Trimming pared 0 bases from V and 3 bases from J, leaving 19 bases between. CDR3 length: 18 residues. CDR3 sequence reads: CASSYSNLRGQRTDTQYF. CDR3 sequence (DNA): TGTGCCAGCAGTTACTCGAACCTTCGCGGACAGAGGACAGATACGCAGTATTTT.

V is TRBV30 and J is TRBJ2-7; D gene ambiguous. V was trimmed by 2 bases and J by 6 bases, leaving 14 bases between them. This CDR3 region has 13 residues. The V gene's germline CDR1 is GTSNPN and CDR2 SVGIG (reference sequence). The CDR3 nucleotides read TGTGCCTGGAGTATGCTAGTTTCGACCGAGCAGTACTTC. It yields the protein CAWSMLVSTEQYF.

Many counts were recorded for this clonotype. This sequence joins TRBV18 and TRBJ1-2; 7 bases map to TRBD1. V was pared by 0 bases and J by 4 bases, with 8 bases of the junction left unmatched. CDR1 is KGHSH and CDR2 is LQKENI in the germline V gene. The CDR3 loop spans 16 amino acids. CDR3 loop: CASSPPTGQTPYGYTF. For the CDR3, the DNA is TGTGCCAGCTCACCACCGACGGGACAGACCCCCTATGGCTACACCTTC.

As for this clonotype: With a much larger clone just one base away, this may be a read error. J is TRBJ2-1 and V is TRBV24-1; D is uncertain. Matching the DNA end better, TRBJ2-7 makes the J call doubtful. Per the germline V gene, CDR1 is KGHDR and CDR2 is SFDVKD. The CDR3 spans 15 residues. The CDR3 bases are TGTGCCACCCAAACAGACCCTTACGGCTACAATGAGCAGTACTTC. Protein: CATQTDPYGYNEQYF.

Ten or more counts support this clonotype. V and J are TRBV7-3 and TRBJ2-1; TRBD2 matches 8 bases. Per the germline V gene, CDR1 is SGHTA and CDR2 is FQGTGA. The CDR3 spans 16 residues. Trimming took 2 bases from V and 4 from J; bases not matched to a gene: 7. This chain's CDR3 is CASSLRAGREYNEQFF. The CDR3, as DNA: TGTGCCAGCAGCTTACGGGCCGGGAGGGAATACAATGAGCAGTTCTTC.